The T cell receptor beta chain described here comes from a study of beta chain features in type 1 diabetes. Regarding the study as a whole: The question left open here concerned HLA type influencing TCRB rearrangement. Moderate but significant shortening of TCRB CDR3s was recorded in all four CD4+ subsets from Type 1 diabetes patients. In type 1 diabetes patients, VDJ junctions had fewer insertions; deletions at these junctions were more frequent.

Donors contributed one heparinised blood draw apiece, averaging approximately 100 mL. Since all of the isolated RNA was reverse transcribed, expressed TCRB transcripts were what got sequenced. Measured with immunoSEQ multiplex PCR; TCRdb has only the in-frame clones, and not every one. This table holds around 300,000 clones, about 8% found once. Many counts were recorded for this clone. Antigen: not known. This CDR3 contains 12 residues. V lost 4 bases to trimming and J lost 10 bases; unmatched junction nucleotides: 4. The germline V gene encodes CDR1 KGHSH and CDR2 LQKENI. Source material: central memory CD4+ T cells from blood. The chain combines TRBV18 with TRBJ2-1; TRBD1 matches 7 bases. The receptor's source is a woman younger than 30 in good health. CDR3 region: CASSQDREEQFF. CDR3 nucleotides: TGTGCCAGCTCACAAGACAGGGAAGAGCAGTTCTTC.